The 20 T cell receptor beta chains presented below share a single source sample, sequenced in a study of T cells in women clearing cervical HPV infection. Produced via immunoSEQ multiplex PCR; TCRdb's table is partial and in-frame only. This listing includes around 12,000 clones. The sequenced sample consisted of blood buffy coat. These receptors originate from a woman aged 18-69 years with a cervical HPV16 infection that either progressed to CIN3+ or cleared (not recorded which).

For this clone: The read terminates 3 residues ahead of where the CDR3 ends, so the germline J gene completes it. The rearrangement joins TRBV4-1 to TRBJ1-3; weak D call: TRBD1 (6 bases). Between the trimmed V and J ends, which lost 4 bases and 0 bases, there was a span of 10 bases. CDR3 size: 15 residues. Germline V gives CDR1 MGHRA, CDR2 YSYEKL. The sequenced part of the CDR3 DNA is TGCGCCAGCAGCCGGACAGAGAGCTCTGGAAACACC. It codes for CASSRTESSGNT. The CDR3, in full, reads CASSRTESSGNTIYF.

About this clone itself: The missing CDR3 end, 3 residues past where the read stops, is filled in from the germline J gene. This chain joins TRBV20-1 and TRBJ1-6; tentatively, D is TRBD1 (6 bases). V lost 5 bases and J lost 7, with 18 bases in between. Germline V gene lookup returns CDR1 DFQATT and CDR2 SNEGSKA (reference sequence). The CDR3 is made up of 15 amino acids. CDR3 bases read: TGCAGTGCTCGAGGGGGGGGGAAAGAAAATTCACCC. Encoded protein: CSARGGGKENSP. The entire CDR3 protein reads CSARGGGKENSPLHF.

As to this clone: Read sequence stops 3 residues before the CDR3 end, and the germline J gene provides the missing end. The chain uses TRBV6-2 or TRBV6-3 and TRBJ2-1; the match to TRBD2 covers 8 bases. The CDR3 sequence is 16 residues long. The trim removed 6 bases at V and 1 base at J, leaving 8 bases unmatched. CDR1 MNHEY and CDR2 SVGEGT come from the germline V gene. The CDR3 bases that were read are TGTGCCAGCAGCTATTGGAGCGGGGGATCCTACAATGAG. Translating it yields CASSYWSGGSYNE. The whole CDR3 is CASSYWSGGSYNEQFF.

As concerns this clone: With the read ending 3 residues before the CDR3 end, the germline J gene is used to fill in that end. V usage is TRBV5-4 and J usage is TRBJ2-1; 9 positions match TRBD2. Germline trimming cut 2 bases from V and 5 bases from J; bases unmatched to any gene: 5. Germline CDR1 and CDR2: SGHNT and YYREEE (reference sequence). The CDR3 length is 15 residues. This CDR3 reads CASSFQAGGDNEQFF. Incomplete CDR3 DNA: TGTGCCAGCAGCTTTCAAGCGGGGGGAGACAATGAG.

As regards this clone: Read data end 3 residues before the CDR3 end; the end is taken from the germline J gene. The chain is built from TRBV7-9 and TRBJ1-1; perhaps TRBD1 as D (5 bases). This CDR3 contains 14 residues. Germline CDR1 and CDR2: SEHNR and FQNEAQ (reference sequence). Trimming left V 2 bases short and J 1 base short, with 8 bases between. The sequenced part of the CDR3 DNA is TGTGCCAGCAGCTTAAACCAGGGGAACACTGAA. Its translation is CASSLNQGNTE. The entire CDR3 is CASSLNQGNTEAFF.

In regard to this clone: The read is 3 residues too short to cover the CDR3 end, so that end is filled in from the germline J gene. The chain recombines TRBV7-2 with TRBJ1-5; a weak D match, TRBD1 (5 bases). CDR1 SGHTA and CDR2 FQGNSA come from the germline V gene. Trimming stripped 3 bases from V and 4 bases from J, with 7 bases between. The CDR3 has 13 amino acids. The CDR3: CASSLGQNQPQHF. The sequenced CDR3 bases are TGTGCCAGCAGCTTGGGGCAGAATCAGCCC.

With regard to this clone: With the read ending 3 residues before the CDR3 end, the germline J gene is used to fill in that end. V is TRBV20-1 and J is TRBJ1-2; D is ambiguous. Germline-derived CDR1 and CDR2 are DFQATT and SNEGSKA (reference sequence). The CDR3 is 11 residues long. The CDR3 here is CSASSFRGYTF. The CDR3 DNA, read in part, is TGCAGTGCTAGTTCGTTCAGGGGC.

For this clone: With the read ending 3 residues before the CDR3 end, the germline J gene is used to fill in that end. The chain recombines TRBV7-6 with TRBJ1-2, with unresolved D. The V gene's germline CDR1 is SGHVS and CDR2 FNYEAQ. The CDR3 extends over 12 amino acids. CDR3 sequence: CASSLRADTYTF. The covered CDR3 bases are TGTGCCAGCAGCTTAAGGGCAGATACC.

On this clone: Sequencing ends 3 residues short of the CDR3 end; the germline J gene provides the rest. This chain uses TRBV20-1 with TRBJ2-1; D is perhaps TRBD1 (6 bases). The CDR3 covers 14 residues. The V end lost 4 bases, the J end lost 0 bases, and 10 bases lay between the germline ends. Germline lookup yields CDR1 DFQATT and CDR2 SNEGSKA (reference sequence). CDR3 bases read: TGCAGTGCTATAAACAGGGACTCCTACAATGAG. It is translated as CSAINRDSYNE. The whole CDR3 reads CSAINRDSYNEQFF.

With respect to this clone: The read terminates 3 residues ahead of where the CDR3 ends, so the germline J gene completes it. The V gene is TRBV7-2, the J gene TRBJ1-1; D is perhaps TRBD1 (6 bases). The germline V gene encodes CDR1 SGHTA and CDR2 FQGNSA. The CDR3 sequence is 15 residues long. Trimming cost V 3 bases and J 2 bases, with 13 bases left between them. CDR3 bases read: TGTGCCAGCAGCTTGAGAGGGGGGGACAACACTGAA. The encoded protein is CASSLRGGDNTE. The full CDR3 protein is CASSLRGGDNTEAFF. The whole variable domain, remainder taken from reference TRBV7-2 and TRBJ1-1, is GAGVSQSPSNKVTEKGKDVELRCDPISGHTALYWYRQSLGQGLEFLIYFQGNSAPDKSGLPSDRFSAERTGGSVSTLTIQRTQQEDSAVYLCASSLRGGDNTEAFFGQGTRLTVV.

In the case of this clone: The read ends 3 residues shy of where the CDR3 ends; the end is completed using the germline J gene. The V gene is TRBV5-6, the J gene TRBJ2-7, with 7 bases identical to TRBD1. The CDR3 is 15 amino acids. Germline loops: CDR1 SGHDT, CDR2 YYEEEE. Trimming removed 0 bases from V and 1 base from J; junction bases left unmatched: 4. Here the CDR3 reads CASSLGQGYSYEQYF. The covered CDR3 bases are TGTGCCAGCAGCTTGGGACAGGGCTATTCCTACGAG. The full variable domain, completed using reference TRBV5-6 and TRBJ2-7, is DAGVTQSPTHLIKTRGQQVTLRCSPKSGHDTVSWYQQALGQGPQFIFQYYEEEERQRGNFPDRFSGHQFPNYSSELNVNALLLGDSALYLCASSLGQGYSYEQYFGPGTRLTVT.

With regard to this clone: The read ends 3 residues early relative to the CDR3; the germline J gene fills the gap. This chain connects TRBV18 to TRBJ2-5, with D uncertain. The CDR3 has 16 amino acids. Germline loops: CDR1 KGHSH, CDR2 LQKENI. The germline V and J ends were trimmed by 4 bases and 3 bases, with 18 bases remaining between them. CDR3 DNA, as far as it was read: TGTGCCAGCTCACTAGCCTCCTTATTGGTCAAAGAGACC. This encodes CASSLASLLVKET. The CDR3 in full is CASSLASLLVKETQYF.

This clone shows up as medium-sized by frequency. The CDR3 goes on 3 residues after the read ends, and that part is filled in from the germline J gene. The genes are TRBV6-2 or TRBV6-3 and TRBJ2-5; D is uncertain. Germline V gives CDR1 MNHEY, CDR2 SVGEGT. Trimming took off 4 bases at V and 4 bases at J, with 7 bases between the two ends. CDR3 size: 12 residues. CDR3: CASSSPVETQYF. The CDR3 DNA, read in part, is TGTGCCAGCAGTTCGCCGGTAGAGACC.

Comment on this clone: Coverage ceases 3 residues before the CDR3 finishes, and the germline J gene fills in the end. The rearrangement uses TRBV12-5 and TRBJ2-4, with TRBD1 matching over 7 bases. The V segment lost 6 bases and the J segment 2 bases; nucleotides outside the gene matches: 1. Per the germline V gene, CDR1 is LGHNT and CDR2 is FRNRAP. The CDR3 totals 13 residues. The DNA read from the CDR3 is TGTGCTAGTGGGGACAGGCCCAAAAACATT. Protein product: CASGDRPKNI. The whole CDR3 is CASGDRPKNIQYF.

Of note for this clone: The CDR3 end lies 3 residues beyond the end of the read and is filled in from the germline J gene. J is TRBJ2-3 and V is TRBV5-1; 9 bases line up with TRBD1. The CDR3 is 14 residues long. Germline CDR1 is SGHRS and CDR2 is YFSETQ. The CDR3 bases that were read are TGCGCCAGCAGCGTAACAGGGGGCGAAGAGACG. It codes for CASSVTGGEET. The full-length CDR3 reads as CASSVTGGEETQYF.

Remarks on this clone: Read sequence stops 3 residues before the CDR3 end, and the germline J gene provides the missing end. This chain links TRBV7-2 with TRBJ1-1, with TRBD1 matching 7 bases. There are 15 residues in the CDR3. CDR1 and CDR2 from the germline V gene are SGHTA and FQGNSA. Trimming at V came to 6 bases and at J to 3 bases, leaving 10 bases not matched to a gene. The DNA read from the CDR3 is TGTGCCAGCAGGTTACAGGGAGGGGGCTACACTGAA. Translation: CASRLQGGGYTE. The full CDR3 is CASRLQGGGYTEAFF. The full variable domain, rest sourced from reference TRBV7-2 and TRBJ1-1, is GAGVSQSPSNKVTEKGKDVELRCDPISGHTALYWYRQSLGQGLEFLIYFQGNSAPDKSGLPSDRFSAERTGGSVSTLTIQRTQQEDSAVYLCASRLQGGGYTEAFFGQGTRLTVV.

Judged by frequency, this clone is medium-sized. Coverage ceases 3 residues before the CDR3 finishes, and the germline J gene fills in the end. This rearrangement joins TRBV7-9 to TRBJ1-4; a possible D gene is TRBD1 (5 bases). This CDR3 is 15 amino acids long. Germline V gene sequence: CDR1 SEHNR, CDR2 FQNEAQ (reference sequence). Trimming took off 4 bases at V and 3 bases at J, with 12 bases between the two ends. The CDR3 DNA, read in part, is TGTGCCAGCAGCTACCCGGGGGGGGCTAATGAAAAA. It encodes CASSYPGGANEK. The full CDR3 is CASSYPGGANEKLFF. Complete variable domain (other parts from reference TRBV7-9 and TRBJ1-4): DTGVSQNPRHKITKRGQNVTFRCDPISEHNRLYWYRQTLGQGPEFLTYFQNEAQLEKSRLLSDRFSAERPKGSFSTLEIQRTEQGDSAMYLCASSYPGGANEKLFFGSGTQLSVL.

This clone counts as medium-sized by frequency. Coverage ceases 3 residues before the CDR3 finishes, and the germline J gene fills in the end. The chain couples TRBV10-3 to TRBJ1-4; no clear D gene. This CDR3 has 16 residues. Germline V gene sequence: CDR1 ENHRY, CDR2 SYGVKD. Trimming removed 4 bases from V and 7 bases from J, with 19 bases in between. The CDR3 loop is CAISGEGPQIGEKLFF. CDR3 bases read: TGTGCCATCAGTGGAGAAGGGCCCCAGATCGGTGAAAAA.

With regard to this clone: The read ends 3 residues early relative to the CDR3; the germline J gene fills the gap. The rearrangement joins TRBV6-2 or TRBV6-3 to TRBJ1-2; possible D gene TRBD1, 5 bases. The V and J ends lost 4 bases and 3 bases respectively, with 18 bases between them. CDR1 MNHEY and CDR2 SVGEGT come from the germline V gene. This CDR3 has 16 residues. The chain's CDR3 is CASSLLRGASHYGYTF. CDR3 DNA (partial): TGTGCCAGCAGTTTACTCCGCGGGGCAAGTCACTATGGC.

With respect to this clone: The read comes to an end 3 residues before the CDR3 does, leaving the germline J gene to fill in the end. The rearrangement uses TRBV10-3 and TRBJ1-2, with D possibly TRBD1 on 6 matching bases. Germline V gene sequence: CDR1 ENHRY, CDR2 SYGVKD. This CDR3 is built from 15 residues. V shed 8 bases and J shed 1 base, with 17 bases lying between them. This CDR3 is CAIWGGPKDNYGYTF. Partial CDR3 DNA: TGTGCCATCTGGGGGGGGCCCAAGGATAACTATGGC.